Below are 12 T cell receptor beta chains sequenced from a single sample in a study of tumor-infiltrating lymphocytes in localized non-small cell lung cancer. The data were produced by immunoSEQ multiplex PCR, yet TCRdb's version contains in-frame clones alone and is incomplete. The table records about 14,000 clones, around four fifths of them present only once. Sequencing used lung tumor tissue. The receptors were sampled from a human donor with non-small cell lung cancer.

This chain connects TRBV18 to TRBJ2-7; 7 bases are shared with TRBD1. Germline CDR1 and CDR2: KGHSH and LQKENI. V lost 3 bases to trimming and J lost 3 bases; unmatched junction nucleotides: 5. This CDR3 is built from 14 residues. The DNA for the CDR3 is TGTGCCAGCTCACCGCCGGGACAGTACTACGAGCAGTACTTC. This translates into CASSPPGQYYEQYF.

The chain combines TRBV19 with TRBJ2-7; D is perhaps TRBD2 (5 bases). CDR1 LNHDA and CDR2 SQIVND come from the germline V gene (reference sequence). V lost 1 base to trimming and J lost 4 bases, with 8 bases between them. CDR3 size: 13 residues. In DNA, the CDR3 is TGTGCCAGTAGTATAGCTTCGGGGTACGAGCAGTACTTC. Residues: CASSIASGYEQYF.

The chain couples TRBV10-3 to TRBJ1-2; 9 nucleotides line up with TRBD1. The CDR3 loop spans 15 amino acids. Losses at the gene ends were 4 bases for V and 0 bases for J; bases not matched to a gene: 3. The V gene's germline CDR1 is ENHRY and CDR2 SYGVKD. CDR3 sequence (DNA): TGTGCCATCAGTGTAGGGACAGGGACTAACTATGGCTACACCTTC. Translating gives CAISVGTGTNYGYTF.

The rearrangement uses TRBV6-1 and TRBJ1-2, with D tentatively TRBD1 (5 bases). The CDR3 sequence is 14 residues long. The germline V gene has CDR1 MNHNS and CDR2 SASEGT. Trimming pared 7 bases from V and 2 bases from J, leaving 14 bases between. The CDR3: CASTKGQVNYGYTF. The CDR3 coding sequence is TGTGCCAGCACCAAGGGGCAGGTAAACTATGGCTACACCTTC.

The chain links TRBV19 to TRBJ1-5; perhaps TRBD1 as D (5 bases). CDR1 and CDR2 (germline): LNHDA, SQIVND (reference sequence). V was clipped by 6 bases and J by 5 bases, with 20 bases between them. CDR3 length equals 16 residues. DNA of the CDR3: TGTGCCAGTAGCCATAGGAGTAGGGGTAGGGATCAGCCCCAGCATTTT. Translating it yields CASSHRSRGRDQPQHF. Full variable domain (outside the CDR3, taken from reference TRBV19 and TRBJ1-5): DGGITQSPKYLFRKEGQNVTLSCEQNLNHDAMYWYRQDPGQGLRLIYYSQIVNDFQKGDIAEGYSVSREKKESFPLTVTSAQKNPTAFYLCASSHRSRGRDQPQHFGDGTRLSIL.

The table lists this clone with a count of one. Here the CDR3 DNA reads TGCGCCAGCGGGGGGACGAACAACGAGCAGTACTTC. Encoded protein: CASGGTNNEQYF. The gene calls are TRBV10-2 and TRBJ2-7; D is perhaps TRBD2 (6 bases). Trimming took off 8 bases at V and 5 bases at J, with 13 bases between the two ends. The CDR3 extends over 12 amino acids. Germline CDR1 reads WSHSY; CDR2 reads SAAADI.

The CDR3 DNA reads TGTGCCAGCAGCCGAGATAACACCGGGGAGCTGTTTTTT. Protein: CASSRDNTGELFF. The J gene is TRBJ2-2, the V gene TRBV7-7, with D unclear. The V gene lost 5 bases and the J gene lost 2 bases, with 6 bases spanning the gap. The V gene's germline CDR1 is SSHAT and CDR2 FNYEAQ (reference sequence). The CDR3 consists of 13 residues.

The chain carries TRBV19 and TRBJ1-1; 10 bases align to TRBD1. With V trimmed by 1 base and J by 5 bases, 4 bases remained unmatched. Looked up from germline, CDR1 is LNHDA and CDR2 is SQIVND (reference sequence). This CDR3 contains 15 residues. The CDR3 protein is CASSIGGQGQTEAFF. The CDR3 bases are TGTGCCAGTAGTATAGGGGGACAGGGGCAGACTGAAGCTTTCTTT.

This clone was seen a single time. The gene calls are TRBV7-2 and TRBJ1-1; D ambiguous. The germline V gene has CDR1 SGHTA and CDR2 FQGNSA. The length of the CDR3 is 14 residues. Trimming cost V 2 bases and J 7 bases, with 14 bases left between them. Here the CDR3 DNA reads TGTGCCAGCAGCTTAACAACCAGCCCTTATGAAGCTTTCTTT. It codes for CASSLTTSPYEAFF.

This clone was picked up one time. This chain uses TRBV6-1 with TRBJ1-6, with D possibly TRBD1 on 6 matching bases. The V gene lost 8 bases and the J gene lost 11 bases, with 10 bases spanning the gap. There are 11 residues in the CDR3. Germline V gene sequence: CDR1 MNHNS, CDR2 SASEGT. This CDR3 reads CASLDSPPLHF. As DNA, the CDR3 is TGTGCCAGCTTGGACAGCCCACCCCTCCACTTT.

The V gene is TRBV23-1, the J gene TRBJ1-1, with 8 nucleotides matching TRBD1. TRBV23-1 is placed among ORFs of uncertain function. This CDR3 has 15 amino acids. Germline trimming cut 5 bases from V and 5 bases from J; bases unmatched to any gene: 10. The CDR3 here is CASSGTPGGRTEAFF. The CDR3 nucleotides are TGCGCCAGCAGTGGCACTCCAGGGGGCAGGACTGAAGCTTTCTTT.

The CDR3 DNA follows: TGTGCCAGCAGTTTAGGGCCCCCGGGACAGGGGCCAGGGGACTATGGCTACACCTTC. This translates into CASSLGPPGQGPGDYGYTF. The chain has TRBV27 and TRBJ1-2; 10 nucleotides match TRBD1. Germline V gives CDR1 MNHEY, CDR2 SMNVEV (reference sequence). The length of the CDR3 is 19 residues. V dropped 2 bases and J dropped 3; count of bases not matched to a gene: 15.